The entry below describes one T cell receptor (beta chain). Germline V gene lookup returns CDR1 KGHSH and CDR2 LQKENI. The CDR3 sequence is 16 residues long. V shed 2 bases and J shed 4 bases, with 17 bases lying between them. The sample originates from a study of cytomegalovirus exposure and HLA in healthy donors. This table comes from immunoSEQ multiplex PCR, and its TCRdb copy is limited to in-frame clones, with some not included. Of about 150,000 clones listed, approximately 82% are singletons. The chain couples TRBV18 to TRBJ2-5; the D gene is possibly TRBD1 (5 bases). Sequenced sample: PBMCs. This clonotype was obtained from a man aged 25 to 40 in good health and CMV-seropositive. The CDR3 reads CASSPRVSDQGETQYF. In nucleotides, the CDR3 is TGTGCCAGCTCACCAAGGGTGTCCGACCAGGGAGAGACCCAGTACTTC.